A single sample is the source of the 9 T cell receptor beta chains below, sequenced in a study of cytomegalovirus exposure and HLA in healthy donors. The PCR made use of 60 Vbeta and 13 Jbeta primers. Using immunoSEQ multiplex PCR, the repertoire was profiled, and TCRdb retains in-frame clones only, with some absent. This repertoire comprises some 30,000 clones; its ten largest clones make up approximately 4.8%. Source material: PBMCs. The receptors were gathered from a female donor in good health and CMV-seronegative.

The chain joins TRBV27 to TRBJ2-7; TRBD2 is a possible D gene (5 bases). Trimming stripped 0 bases from V and 3 bases from J, with 6 bases between. The CDR3 length is 13 residues. Looked up from germline, CDR1 is MNHEY and CDR2 is SMNVEV (reference sequence). The CDR3 nucleotides are TGTGCCAGCAGTTTATCGGGAGACTACGAGCAGTACTTC. Translated: CASSLSGDYEQYF.

The rearrangement links TRBV4-3 to TRBJ2-6; TRBD2 might be the D (6 bases). V was clipped by 0 bases and J by 2 bases, with 11 bases between them. CDR3 length: 17 amino acids. CDR1 is LGHNA, CDR2 YSLEER, per germline. The CDR3 DNA sequence: TGCGCCAGCAGCCAAGATCTCCAGCGGGCTGGGGCCAACGTCCTGACTTTC. It specifies CASSQDLQRAGANVLTF.

CDR3 DNA: TGTGCCAGCAGCGTCAGAAGCAATCAGCCCCAGCATTTT. Translated, it gives CASSVRSNQPQHF. The rearrangement joins TRBV9 to TRBJ1-5; the D is unclear. V was cut by 2 bases and J by 1 base, with 4 bases left in between. CDR3 length equals 13 residues. Germline V lookup: CDR1 SGDLS, CDR2 YYNGEE.

The CDR3 loop reads CASSPRAGAEEKLFF. The DNA of the CDR3 is TGTGCCAGCAGCCCGCGGGCGGGGGCGGAAGAAAAACTGTTTTTT. This chain links TRBV11-3 with TRBJ1-4; possible D gene TRBD1, 6 bases. Looked up from germline, CDR1 is SGHNT and CDR2 is YENEEA. CDR3 length: 15 amino acids. Between the trimmed V and J ends, which lost 5 bases and 8 bases, there was a span of 18 bases.

This chain joins TRBV7-8 and TRBJ2-3, with D unresolved. The length of the CDR3 is 14 residues. Germline assignment: CDR1 SGHVS and CDR2 FQNEAQ. V was shortened by 5 bases and J by 0 bases, with 9 bases between the two germline ends. The CDR3 coding sequence is TGTGCCAGCAGCCCCAGGATCAGCACAGATACGCAGTATTTT. Protein product: CASSPRISTDTQYF.

J is TRBJ2-7 and V is TRBV5-5, with TRBD1 matching 10 bases. Germline CDR1 and CDR2: SGHKS and YYEKEE (reference sequence). After removal of 4 bases from V and 5 bases from J, the junction contained 9 bases not matched to a gene. CDR3 length equals 15 residues. The CDR3 is CASSPGTGDLDEQYF. DNA for the CDR3: TGTGCCAGCAGCCCCGGGACAGGGGATTTGGACGAGCAGTACTTC.

V gene TRBV6-4 combines with J gene TRBJ2-3; possible D gene TRBD2, 6 bases. Looked up from germline, CDR1 is MRHNA and CDR2 is SNTAGT. The CDR3 totals 17 residues. Trimming left V 6 bases short and J 0 bases short, with 19 bases between. The CDR3 sequence: CASRHLVLAKSTDTQYF. The CDR3 DNA reads as TGTGCCAGCAGGCATCTCGTTCTAGCGAAGAGCACAGATACGCAGTATTTT.

This sequence joins TRBV18 and TRBJ2-7, with 7 bases fitting TRBD2. The CDR3 is made up of 14 amino acids. Trimming took 3 bases from V and 5 from J; bases not matched to a gene: 7. The germline CDR1 and CDR2 sequences are KGHSH and LQKENI. The CDR3 region is CASSPSAGVNEQYF. CDR3 nucleotides: TGTGCCAGCTCACCTTCCGCGGGGGTTAACGAGCAGTACTTC. Complete variable domain (other parts from reference TRBV18 and TRBJ2-7): NAGVMQNPRHLVRRRGQEARLRCSPMKGHSHVYWYRQLPEEGLKFMVYLQKENIIDESGMPKERFSAEFPKEGPSILRIQQVVRGDSAAYFCASSPSAGVNEQYFGPGTRLTVT.

The rearrangement links TRBV7-9 to TRBJ1-6; 11 bases align to TRBD1. Germline V gene data show CDR1 as SEHNR and CDR2 as FQNEAQ (reference sequence). This CDR3 is 15 amino acids long. V was clipped by 1 base and J by 8 bases; unmatched bases: 1. The CDR3 spells CASSLGDRGDSPLHF. In DNA, the CDR3 is TGTGCCAGCAGCTTAGGGGACAGGGGGGATTCACCCCTCCACTTT.